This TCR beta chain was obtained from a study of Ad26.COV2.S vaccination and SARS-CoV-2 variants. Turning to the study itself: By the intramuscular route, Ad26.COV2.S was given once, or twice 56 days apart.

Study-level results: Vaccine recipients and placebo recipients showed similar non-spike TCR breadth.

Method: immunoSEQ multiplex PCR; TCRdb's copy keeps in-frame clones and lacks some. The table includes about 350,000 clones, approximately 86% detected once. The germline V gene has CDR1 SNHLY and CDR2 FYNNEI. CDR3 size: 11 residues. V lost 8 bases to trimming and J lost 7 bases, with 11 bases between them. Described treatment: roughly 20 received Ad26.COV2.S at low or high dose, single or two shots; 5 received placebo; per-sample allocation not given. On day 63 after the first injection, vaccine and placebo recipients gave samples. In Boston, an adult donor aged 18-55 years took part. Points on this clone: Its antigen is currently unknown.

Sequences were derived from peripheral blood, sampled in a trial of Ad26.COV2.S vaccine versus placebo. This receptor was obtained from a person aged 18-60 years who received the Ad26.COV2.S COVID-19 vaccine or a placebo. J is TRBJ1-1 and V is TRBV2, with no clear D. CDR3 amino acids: CASALGHEAFF. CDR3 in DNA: TGTGCCAGCGCCCTCGGCCATGAAGCTTTCTTT. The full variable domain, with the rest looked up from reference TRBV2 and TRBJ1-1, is EPEVTQTPSHQVTQMGQEVILRCVPISNHLYFYWYRQILGQKVEFLVSFYNNEISEKSEIFDDQFSVERPDGSNFTLKIRSTKLEDSAMYFCASALGHEAFFGQGTRLTVV.